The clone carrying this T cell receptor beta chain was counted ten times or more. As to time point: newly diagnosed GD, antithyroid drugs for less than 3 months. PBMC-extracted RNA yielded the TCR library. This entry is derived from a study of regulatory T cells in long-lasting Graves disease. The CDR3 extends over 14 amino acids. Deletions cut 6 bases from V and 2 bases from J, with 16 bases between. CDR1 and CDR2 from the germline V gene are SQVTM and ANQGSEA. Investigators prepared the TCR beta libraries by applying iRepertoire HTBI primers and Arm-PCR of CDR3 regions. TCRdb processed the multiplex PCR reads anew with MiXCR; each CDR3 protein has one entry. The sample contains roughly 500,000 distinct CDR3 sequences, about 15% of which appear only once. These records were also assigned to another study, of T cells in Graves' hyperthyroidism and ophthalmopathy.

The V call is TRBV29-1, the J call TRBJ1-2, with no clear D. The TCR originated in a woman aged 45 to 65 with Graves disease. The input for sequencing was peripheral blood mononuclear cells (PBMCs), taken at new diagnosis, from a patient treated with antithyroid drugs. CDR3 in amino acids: CSVGTPSINYGYTF. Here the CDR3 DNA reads TGCAGCGTCGGTACACCTTCGATAAACTATGGCTACACCTTC.